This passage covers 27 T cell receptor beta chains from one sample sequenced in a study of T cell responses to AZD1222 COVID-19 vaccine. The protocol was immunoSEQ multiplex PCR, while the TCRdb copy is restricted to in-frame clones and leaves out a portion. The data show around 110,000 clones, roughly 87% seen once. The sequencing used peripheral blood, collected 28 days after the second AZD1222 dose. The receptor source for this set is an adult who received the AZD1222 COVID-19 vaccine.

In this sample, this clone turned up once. The DNA for the CDR3 is TGTGCCAGCAGCGCCCCCCTCCGGGGCGGGGGGCGGGGACCCTACCAAGAGACCCAGTACTTC. Encoded protein: CASSAPLRGGGRGPYQETQYF. The chain joins TRBV9 to TRBJ2-5; TRBD2 aligns across 8 bases. The junction had 22 bases not matched to a gene; V was cut back by 3 bases and J by 0 bases. The CDR3 has 21 amino acids. Germline V gene data show CDR1 as SGDLS and CDR2 as YYNGEE.

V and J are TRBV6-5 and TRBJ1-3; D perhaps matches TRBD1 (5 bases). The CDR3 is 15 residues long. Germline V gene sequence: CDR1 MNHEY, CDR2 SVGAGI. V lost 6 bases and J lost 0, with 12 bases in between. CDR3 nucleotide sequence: TGTGCCAGCAGGGAGGACGGGACCTCTGGAAACACCATATATTTT. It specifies CASREDGTSGNTIYF.

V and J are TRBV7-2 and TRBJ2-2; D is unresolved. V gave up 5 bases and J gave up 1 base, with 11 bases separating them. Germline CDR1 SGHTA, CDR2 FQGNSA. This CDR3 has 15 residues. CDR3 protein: CASSPWTENTGELFF. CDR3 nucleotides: TGTGCCAGCAGCCCCTGGACGGAGAACACCGGGGAGCTGTTTTTT.

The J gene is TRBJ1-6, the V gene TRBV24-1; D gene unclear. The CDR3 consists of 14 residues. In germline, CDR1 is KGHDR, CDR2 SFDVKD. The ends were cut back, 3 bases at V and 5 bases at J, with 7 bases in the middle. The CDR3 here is CATSDPTDNSPLHF. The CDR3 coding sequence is TGTGCCACCAGTGATCCGACGGATAATTCACCCCTCCACTTT.

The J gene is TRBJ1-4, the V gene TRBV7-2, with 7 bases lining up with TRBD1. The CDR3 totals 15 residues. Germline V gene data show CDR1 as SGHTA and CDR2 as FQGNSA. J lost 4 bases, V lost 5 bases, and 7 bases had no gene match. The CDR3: CASSRSGTDNEKLFF. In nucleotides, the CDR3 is TGTGCCAGCAGCCGGTCAGGGACAGATAATGAAAAACTGTTTTTT.

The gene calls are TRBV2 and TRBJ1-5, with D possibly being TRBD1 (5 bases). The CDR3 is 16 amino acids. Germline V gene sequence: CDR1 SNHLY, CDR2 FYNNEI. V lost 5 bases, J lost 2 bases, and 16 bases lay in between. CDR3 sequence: CASSPRGGRGNQPQHF. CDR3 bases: TGTGCCAGCAGTCCGAGGGGAGGGCGTGGCAATCAGCCCCAGCATTTT.

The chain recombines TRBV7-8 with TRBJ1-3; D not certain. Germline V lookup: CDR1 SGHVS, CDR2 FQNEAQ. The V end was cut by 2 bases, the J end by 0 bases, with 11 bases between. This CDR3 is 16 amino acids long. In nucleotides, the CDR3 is TGTGCCAGCAGCTTATCCCGGACTTTCTCTGGAAACACCATATATTTT. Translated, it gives CASSLSRTFSGNTIYF.

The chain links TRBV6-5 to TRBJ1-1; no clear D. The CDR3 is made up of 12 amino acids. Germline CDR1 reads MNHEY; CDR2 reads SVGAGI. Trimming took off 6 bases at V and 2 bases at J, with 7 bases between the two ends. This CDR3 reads CASRRPNTEAFF. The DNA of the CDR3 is TGTGCCAGCAGACGGCCTAACACTGAAGCTTTCTTT.

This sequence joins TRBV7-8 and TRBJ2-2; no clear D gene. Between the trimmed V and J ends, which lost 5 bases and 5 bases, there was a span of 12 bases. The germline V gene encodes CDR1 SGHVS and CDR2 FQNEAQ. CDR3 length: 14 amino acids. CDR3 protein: CASSPKGWTGELFF. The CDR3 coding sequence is TGTGCCAGCAGCCCAAAAGGTTGGACCGGGGAGCTGTTTTTT.

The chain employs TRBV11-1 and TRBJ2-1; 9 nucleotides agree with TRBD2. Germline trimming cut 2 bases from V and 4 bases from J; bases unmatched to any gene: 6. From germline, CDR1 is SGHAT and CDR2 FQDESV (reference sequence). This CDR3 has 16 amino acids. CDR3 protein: CASSLYPSGVYNEQFF. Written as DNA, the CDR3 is TGTGCCAGCAGCTTATATCCTAGCGGGGTATACAATGAGCAGTTCTTC.

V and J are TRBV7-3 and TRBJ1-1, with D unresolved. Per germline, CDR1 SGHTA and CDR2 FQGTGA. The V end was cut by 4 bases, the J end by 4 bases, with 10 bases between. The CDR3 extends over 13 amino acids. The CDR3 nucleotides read TGTGCCAGCAGCTCCTCAATGGGCACTGAAGCTTTCTTT. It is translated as CASSSSMGTEAFF.

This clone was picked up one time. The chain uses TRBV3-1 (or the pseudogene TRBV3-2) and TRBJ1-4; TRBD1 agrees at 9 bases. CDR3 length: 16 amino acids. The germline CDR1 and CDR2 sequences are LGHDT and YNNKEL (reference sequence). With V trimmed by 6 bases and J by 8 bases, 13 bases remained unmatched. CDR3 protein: CASRQGRDRVSEKLFF. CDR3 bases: TGTGCCAGCAGACAGGGACGGGACAGGGTTTCGGAAAAACTGTTTTTT.

CDR3 sequence (DNA): TGTGCCAGCAGTAGGGGAGGAGACTACGAGCAGTACTTC. This translates into CASSRGGDYEQYF. The V call is TRBV6-2 or TRBV6-3, the J call TRBJ2-7; TRBD2 is a possible D gene (6 bases). The CDR3 spans 13 residues. Trimming removed 5 bases at V and 3 bases at J, with 11 bases between. Germline lookup yields CDR1 MNHEY and CDR2 SVGEGT.

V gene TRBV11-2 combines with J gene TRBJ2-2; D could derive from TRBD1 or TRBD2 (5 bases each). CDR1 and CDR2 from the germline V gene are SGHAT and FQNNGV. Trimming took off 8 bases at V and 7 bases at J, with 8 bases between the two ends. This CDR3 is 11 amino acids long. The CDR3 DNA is TGTGCCAGCGGTGGGGGCGGGGAGCTGTTTTTT. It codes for CASGGGGELFF.

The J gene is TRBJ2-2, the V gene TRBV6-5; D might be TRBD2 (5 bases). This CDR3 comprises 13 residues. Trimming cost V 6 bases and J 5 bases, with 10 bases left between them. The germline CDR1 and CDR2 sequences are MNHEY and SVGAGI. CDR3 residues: CASSLRETGELFF. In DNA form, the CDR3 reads TGTGCCAGCAGCCTGAGGGAGACCGGGGAGCTGTTTTTT.

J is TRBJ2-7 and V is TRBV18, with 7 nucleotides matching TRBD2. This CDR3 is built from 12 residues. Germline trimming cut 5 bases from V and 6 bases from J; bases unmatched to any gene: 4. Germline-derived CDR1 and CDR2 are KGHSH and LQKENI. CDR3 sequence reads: CASSERGFEQYF. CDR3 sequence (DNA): TGTGCCAGCTCAGAGCGGGGTTTCGAGCAGTACTTC.

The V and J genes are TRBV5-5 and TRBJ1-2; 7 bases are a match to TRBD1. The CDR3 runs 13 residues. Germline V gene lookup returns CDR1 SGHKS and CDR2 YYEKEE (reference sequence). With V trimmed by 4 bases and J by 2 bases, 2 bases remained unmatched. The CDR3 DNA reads TGTGCCAGCAGCGTGACAGGGAACTATGGCTACACCTTC. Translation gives CASSVTGNYGYTF.

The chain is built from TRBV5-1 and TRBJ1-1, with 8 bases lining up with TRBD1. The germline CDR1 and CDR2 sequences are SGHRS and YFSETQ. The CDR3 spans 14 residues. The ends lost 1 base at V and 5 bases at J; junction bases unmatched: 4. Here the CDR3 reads CASSLMDRATEAFF. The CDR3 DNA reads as TGCGCCAGCAGCTTGATGGACAGGGCAACTGAAGCTTTCTTT.

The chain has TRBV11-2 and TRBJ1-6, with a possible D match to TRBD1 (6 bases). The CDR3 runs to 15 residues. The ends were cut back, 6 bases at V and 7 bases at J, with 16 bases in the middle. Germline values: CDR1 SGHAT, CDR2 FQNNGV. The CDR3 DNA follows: TGTGCCAGCAGGACGCCGGGACACACGAATTCACCCCTCCACTTT. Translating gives CASRTPGHTNSPLHF.

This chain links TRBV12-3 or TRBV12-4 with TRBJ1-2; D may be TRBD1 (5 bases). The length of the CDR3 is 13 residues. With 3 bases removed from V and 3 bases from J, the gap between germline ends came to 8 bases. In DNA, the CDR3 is TGTGCCAGCAGTTTGGGGACTGACTATGGCTACACCTTC. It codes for CASSLGTDYGYTF.

CDR3 sequence: CASSPTDRVYNSPLHF. CDR3 DNA: TGTGCCAGCAGTCCTACGGACAGGGTCTATAATTCACCCCTCCACTTT. V is TRBV27 and J is TRBJ1-6, with 8 bases matching TRBD1. The V gene's germline CDR1 is MNHEY and CDR2 SMNVEV (reference sequence). The length of the CDR3 is 16 residues. The ends lost 5 bases at V and 3 bases at J; junction bases unmatched: 6.

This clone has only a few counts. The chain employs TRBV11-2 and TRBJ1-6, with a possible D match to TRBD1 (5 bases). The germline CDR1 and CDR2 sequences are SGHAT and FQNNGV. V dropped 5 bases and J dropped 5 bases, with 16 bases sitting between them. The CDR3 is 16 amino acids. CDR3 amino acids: CASSLGQPDNNSPLHF. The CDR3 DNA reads TGTGCCAGCAGCCTGGGGCAGCCAGACAATAATTCACCCCTCCACTTT.

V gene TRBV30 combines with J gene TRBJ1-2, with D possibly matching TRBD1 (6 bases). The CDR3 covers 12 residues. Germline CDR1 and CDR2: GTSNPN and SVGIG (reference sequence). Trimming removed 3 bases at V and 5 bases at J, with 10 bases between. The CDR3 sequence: CAWRRTGYGYTF. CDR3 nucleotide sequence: TGTGCCTGGAGGCGTACAGGGTATGGCTACACCTTC.

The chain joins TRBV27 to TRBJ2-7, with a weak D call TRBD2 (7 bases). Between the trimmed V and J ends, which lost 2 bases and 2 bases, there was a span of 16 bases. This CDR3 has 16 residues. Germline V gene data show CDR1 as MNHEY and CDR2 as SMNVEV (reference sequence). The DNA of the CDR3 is TGTGCCAGCAGTTTACGGGGGGCCCCCCATACCTACGAGCAGTACTTC. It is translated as CASSLRGAPHTYEQYF.

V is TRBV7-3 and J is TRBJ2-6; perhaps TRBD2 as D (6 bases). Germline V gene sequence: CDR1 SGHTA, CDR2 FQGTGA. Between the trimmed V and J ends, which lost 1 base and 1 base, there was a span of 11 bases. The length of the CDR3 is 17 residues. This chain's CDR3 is CASSLNPRGSGANVLTF. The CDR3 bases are TGTGCCAGCAGCTTAAACCCGCGGGGTTCTGGGGCCAACGTCCTGACTTTC. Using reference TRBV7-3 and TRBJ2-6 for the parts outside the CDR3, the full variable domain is GAGVSQTPSNKVTEKGKYVELRCDPISGHTALYWYRQSLGQGPEFLIYFQGTGAADDSGLPNDRFFAVRPEGSVSTLKIQRTERGDSAVYLCASSLNPRGSGANVLTFGAGSRLTVL.

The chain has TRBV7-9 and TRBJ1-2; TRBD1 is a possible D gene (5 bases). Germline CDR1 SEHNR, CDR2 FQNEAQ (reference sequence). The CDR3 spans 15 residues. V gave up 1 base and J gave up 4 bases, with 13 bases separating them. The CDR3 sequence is CASSLVRGPFYGYTF. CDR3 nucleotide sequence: TGTGCCAGCAGCTTAGTACGGGGCCCCTTCTATGGCTACACCTTC.

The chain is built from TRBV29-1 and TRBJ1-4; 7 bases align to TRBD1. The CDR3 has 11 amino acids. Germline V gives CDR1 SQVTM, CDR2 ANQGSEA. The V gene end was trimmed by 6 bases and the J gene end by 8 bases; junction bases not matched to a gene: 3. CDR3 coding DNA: TGCAGCGTCAGGGGGGAAGAAAAACTGTTTTTT. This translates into CSVRGEEKLFF.